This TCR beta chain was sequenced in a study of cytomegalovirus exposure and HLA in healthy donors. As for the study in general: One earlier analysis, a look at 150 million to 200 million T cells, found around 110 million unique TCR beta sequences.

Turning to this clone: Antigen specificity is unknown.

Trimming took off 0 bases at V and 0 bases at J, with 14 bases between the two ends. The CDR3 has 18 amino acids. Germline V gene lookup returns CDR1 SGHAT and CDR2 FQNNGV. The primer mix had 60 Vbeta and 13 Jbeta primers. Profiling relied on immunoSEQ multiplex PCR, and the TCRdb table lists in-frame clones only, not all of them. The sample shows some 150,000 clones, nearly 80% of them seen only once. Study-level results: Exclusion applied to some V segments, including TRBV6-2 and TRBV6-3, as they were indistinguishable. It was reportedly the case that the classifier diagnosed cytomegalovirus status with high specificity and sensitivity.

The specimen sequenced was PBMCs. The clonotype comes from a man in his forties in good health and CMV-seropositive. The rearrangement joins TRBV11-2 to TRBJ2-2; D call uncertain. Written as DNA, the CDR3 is TGTGCCAGCAGCTTAGATGCTTTCGTCGGAGCGAACACCGGGGAGCTGTTTTTT. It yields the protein CASSLDAFVGANTGELFF.